These 32 T cell receptor beta chains came from one sample sequenced in a study of CD8+ T cells in alopecia areata. Extracted RNA was reverse transcribed into cDNA, the sequencing template. The method was immunoSEQ multiplex PCR; TCRdb's version includes in-frame clones alone and lacks a portion of them. Here the sample spans roughly 200,000 clones, 55% to 70% being singletons. Treatment defined: oral pan-JAK inhibitor, 5-10 mg twice daily. The sequencing used CD4+ T cells sorted from blood, collected at week 4, from a patient treated with tofacitinib. These receptors came from a human donor with alopecia areata.

The chain employs TRBV5-1 and TRBJ2-5; D not certain. The CDR3 contains 15 residues. Germline values: CDR1 SGHRS, CDR2 YFSETQ. V was pared by 0 bases and J by 4 bases, with 13 bases between. The CDR3 reads CASSLEGRSRETQYF. The CDR3 nucleotides are TGCGCCAGCAGCTTGGAGGGTAGGAGCAGAGAGACCCAGTACTTC. Using reference TRBV5-1 and TRBJ2-5 for the parts outside the CDR3, the full variable domain is KAGVTQTPRYLIKTRGQQVTLSCSPISGHRSVSWYQQTPGQGLQFLFEYFSETQRNKGNFPGRFSGRQFSNSRSEMNVSTLELGDSALYLCASSLEGRSRETQYFGPGTRLLVL.

The chain joins TRBV29-1 to TRBJ2-3; 7 bases align to TRBD1. Germline CDR1 SQVTM, CDR2 ANQGSEA. Trimming cost V 6 bases and J 1 base; bases outside gene matches: 4. This CDR3 is 13 amino acids long. The CDR3 here is CSVLTGGTDTQYF. For the CDR3, the DNA is TGCAGCGTATTAACAGGGGGCACAGATACGCAGTATTTT.

V is TRBV29-1 and J is TRBJ2-1, with D possibly TRBD2 on 5 matching bases. The CDR3 is 13 residues long. V lost 4 bases, J lost 2 bases, and 9 bases lay in between. CDR1 and CDR2 (germline): SQVTM, ANQGSEA. The CDR3 DNA follows: TGCAGCGTTGTAGCGAGAGCCTACAATGAGCAGTTCTTC. Translation gives CSVVARAYNEQFF.

This clone was seen only a few times. CDR3 region: CASSGLAGGSSYEQYF. CDR3 bases: TGCGCCAGCAGCGGACTAGCGGGGGGCAGCTCCTACGAGCAGTACTTC. V and J are TRBV5-1 and TRBJ2-7; 14 bases fit TRBD2. V lost 4 bases and J lost 0; bases outside the gene matches: 3. The length of the CDR3 is 16 residues. The germline gives CDR1 SGHRS, CDR2 YFSETQ.

This clone was detected only a few times. The rearrangement joins TRBV5-4 to TRBJ1-4; the D gene is possibly TRBD1 (6 bases). The length of the CDR3 is 15 residues. The germline V gene encodes CDR1 SGHNT and CDR2 YYREEE (reference sequence). With 3 bases removed from V and 2 bases from J, the gap between germline ends came to 11 bases. The CDR3 DNA reads TGTGCCAGCAGCTGGAAGGGGGGGACTAATGAAAAACTGTTTTTT. It codes for CASSWKGGTNEKLFF.

The chain employs TRBV9 and TRBJ2-1; D is undetermined. The V gene lost 0 bases and the J gene lost 6 bases, with 10 bases spanning the gap. The CDR3 length is 14 residues. Germline loops: CDR1 SGDLS, CDR2 YYNGEE. The CDR3 nucleotides read TGTGCCAGCAGCGTAGCCCCTGATCGCAATGAGCAGTTCTTC. It is translated as CASSVAPDRNEQFF.

This clone was observed a few times. The J gene is TRBJ2-3, the V gene TRBV7-2, with no clear D. CDR3 size: 13 residues. Per germline, CDR1 SGHTA and CDR2 FQGNSA. V dropped 8 bases and J dropped 6 bases, with 15 bases sitting between them. The CDR3 DNA reads TGTGCCAGCCGAGGACGGCAGGAGGATACGCAGTATTTT. Translation: CASRGRQEDTQYF.

This CDR3 reads CAHVSGGYNEQFF. As DNA, the CDR3 is TGTGCCCACGTGAGCGGGGGGTACAATGAGCAGTTCTTC. V usage is TRBV30 and J usage is TRBJ2-1; 9 nucleotides align to TRBD2. The V gene end was trimmed by 8 bases and the J gene end by 4 bases; junction bases not matched to a gene: 6. This CDR3 region has 13 residues. From germline, CDR1 is GTSNPN and CDR2 SVGIG (reference sequence).

This rearrangement joins TRBV29-1 to TRBJ2-5; 8 nucleotides match TRBD1. Germline V lookup: CDR1 SQVTM, CDR2 ANQGSEA. The CDR3 length is 13 residues. V dropped 6 bases and J dropped 4; count of bases not matched to a gene: 7. The CDR3 DNA reads as TGCAGCGTAAGGACAGGGCGTGGAGAGACCCAGTACTTC. Translated: CSVRTGRGETQYF. The full variable domain, completed using reference TRBV29-1 and TRBJ2-5, is SAVISQKPSRDICQRGTSLTIQCQVDSQVTMMFWYRQQPGQSLTLIATANQGSEATYESGFVIDKFPISRPNLTFSTLTVSNMSPEDSSIYLCSVRTGRGETQYFGPGTRLLVL.

The V and J genes are TRBV6-5 and TRBJ2-1; D is tentatively TRBD1 or TRBD2 (5 bases each). Germline CDR1 is MNHEY and CDR2 is SVGAGI. V gave up 0 bases and J gave up 0 bases, with 9 bases separating them. CDR3 size: 16 residues. The CDR3 region has the DNA TGTGCCAGCAGTTACTCATGGGGGAGCTCCTACAATGAGCAGTTCTTC. It encodes CASSYSWGSSYNEQFF.

The rearrangement links TRBV7-2 to TRBJ2-7; 14 positions match TRBD2. The germline CDR1 and CDR2 sequences are SGHTA and FQGNSA. After removal of 0 bases from V and 5 bases from J, the junction contained 9 bases not matched to a gene. This CDR3 comprises 18 residues. Here the CDR3 reads CASSLAGLAGGILNEQYF. The CDR3 DNA reads as TGTGCCAGCAGCTTAGCCGGACTAGCGGGGGGAATTCTTAACGAGCAGTACTTC.

This chain uses TRBV2 with TRBJ2-4; maybe TRBD2 (6 bases). Per germline, CDR1 SNHLY and CDR2 FYNNEI. This CDR3 spans 12 amino acids. V was clipped by 8 bases and J by 8 bases, with 13 bases between them. Written as DNA, the CDR3 is TGTGCCAGCGGGGCGCCGGGGGACATTCAGTACTTC. Its translation: CASGAPGDIQYF.

CDR3 DNA sequence: TGTGCCAGCAGCTCAGGATCTGGTCCGGGGCGGTACTTC. It translates to CASSSGSGPGRYF. The chain recombines TRBV7-9 with TRBJ2-5; tentatively, D is TRBD1 or TRBD2 (5 bases each). V was trimmed by 4 bases and J by 13 bases, leaving 19 bases between them. The CDR3 runs 13 residues. CDR1 and CDR2 from the germline V gene are SEHNR and FQNEAQ (reference sequence).

The rearrangement links TRBV30 to TRBJ2-1; TRBD1 aligns across 7 bases. V lost 0 bases and J lost 4; bases outside the gene matches: 9. This CDR3 has 16 residues. Germline CDR1 reads GTSNPN; CDR2 reads SVGIG (reference sequence). CDR3 loop: CAWSVPAGGSYNEQFF. For the CDR3, the DNA is TGTGCCTGGAGTGTCCCTGCAGGGGGATCGTACAATGAGCAGTTCTTC. Combining the CDR3 with reference TRBV30 and TRBJ2-1 gives the whole variable domain SQTIHQWPATLVQPVGSPLSLECTVEGTSNPNLYWYRQAAGRGLQLLFYSVGIGQISSEVPQNLSASRPQDRQFILSSKKLLLSDSGFYLCAWSVPAGGSYNEQFFGPGTRLTVL.

The V call is TRBV30, the J call TRBJ2-7; TRBD1 or TRBD2 may be the D gene (6 bases each). CDR1 is GTSNPN and CDR2 is SVGIG in the germline V gene (reference sequence). The germline V and J ends were trimmed by 1 base and 3 bases, with 10 bases remaining between them. The CDR3 sequence is 13 residues long. CDR3 DNA: TGTGCCTGGAGTGATCGGGGGCTCTACGAGCAGTACTTC. Translation: CAWSDRGLYEQYF.

V and J are TRBV2 and TRBJ2-3; TRBD2 might be the D (6 bases). Trimming left V 1 base short and J 2 bases short, with 13 bases between. CDR1 is SNHLY and CDR2 is FYNNEI in the germline V gene. The CDR3 loop spans 16 amino acids. CDR3 sequence: CASSEVPAGLTDTQYF. The CDR3 DNA follows: TGTGCCAGCAGTGAAGTCCCAGCGGGCCTCACAGATACGCAGTATTTT.

V gene TRBV19 combines with J gene TRBJ2-2; D might be TRBD2 (6 bases). CDR3 length: 14 amino acids. Germline V gene lookup returns CDR1 LNHDA and CDR2 SQIVND (reference sequence). V was pared by 5 bases and J by 5 bases, with 12 bases between. The CDR3 loop is CASSPQGRTGELFF. Written as DNA, the CDR3 is TGTGCCAGTAGTCCTCAAGGGAGGACCGGGGAGCTGTTTTTT.

This rearrangement joins TRBV30 to TRBJ2-1, with a tentative D call TRBD2 (6 bases). This CDR3 is built from 16 residues. CDR1 and CDR2 (germline): GTSNPN, SVGIG (reference sequence). V shed 0 bases and J shed 8 bases, with 20 bases lying between them. CDR3 residues: CAWSVDRVGGLDEQFF. CDR3 sequence (DNA): TGTGCCTGGAGTGTGGATCGGGTCGGGGGTCTTGATGAGCAGTTCTTC.

CDR3 nucleotide sequence: TGTGCCTGGAAGAACCTGGGGAATTCACCCCTCCACTTT. Its translation is CAWKNLGNSPLHF. The gene calls are TRBV30 and TRBJ1-6; D ambiguous. CDR1 is GTSNPN, CDR2 SVGIG, per germline (reference sequence). V dropped 4 bases and J dropped 7 bases, with 11 bases sitting between them. The CDR3 is made up of 13 amino acids.

The rearrangement links TRBV5-1 to TRBJ1-1, with TRBD1 as a possible D gene (6 bases). Germline values: CDR1 SGHRS, CDR2 YFSETQ. The V gene lost 4 bases and the J gene lost 7 bases, with 17 bases spanning the gap. The CDR3 length is 14 residues. The CDR3 sequence: CASSPAGHLNEAFF. Written as DNA, the CDR3 is TGCGCCAGCAGCCCGGCGGGACATTTGAATGAAGCTTTCTTT.

This clone came up once. V is TRBV29-1 and J is TRBJ1-1; perhaps TRBD1 as D (5 bases). Looked up from germline, CDR1 is SQVTM and CDR2 is ANQGSEA. Trimming removed 4 bases at V and 11 bases at J, with 8 bases between. This CDR3 contains 9 residues. The CDR3 spells CSVGGEAFF. CDR3 nucleotide sequence: TGCAGCGTTGGGGGGGAGGCTTTCTTT.

The chain joins TRBV30 to TRBJ2-5; possible D gene TRBD1, 6 bases. V gave up 0 bases and J gave up 4 bases, with 9 bases separating them. Germline CDR1 GTSNPN, CDR2 SVGIG (reference sequence). The CDR3 is 13 residues long. CDR3 amino acids: CAWSVGGTETQYF. The CDR3 region has the DNA TGTGCCTGGAGTGTAGGGGGTACAGAGACCCAGTACTTC.

The chain recombines TRBV2 with TRBJ1-2; tentatively, D is TRBD1 (6 bases). Germline V gene sequence: CDR1 SNHLY, CDR2 FYNNEI. This CDR3 is built from 17 residues. The V gene lost 2 bases and the J gene lost 6 bases, with 22 bases spanning the gap. Here the CDR3 DNA reads TGTGCCAGCAGTGAAAGATCCGGGGGGACAATTGAAAATGGCTACACCTTC. This translates into CASSERSGGTIENGYTF.

The chain carries TRBV29-1 and TRBJ1-4; D gene unclear. CDR3 length: 10 residues. Germline lookup yields CDR1 SQVTM and CDR2 ANQGSEA. Trimming removed 4 bases from V and 8 bases from J, with 5 bases in between. The CDR3 DNA reads TGCAGCGTTGGGGCGGAAAAACTGTTTTTT. Residues: CSVGAEKLFF. The full variable domain, in which reference TRBV29-1 and TRBJ1-4 provide the parts outside the CDR3, is SAVISQKPSRDICQRGTSLTIQCQVDSQVTMMFWYRQQPGQSLTLIATANQGSEATYESGFVIDKFPISRPNLTFSTLTVSNMSPEDSSIYLCSVGAEKLFFGSGTQLSVL.

The genes are TRBV5-1 and TRBJ1-4; tentatively, D is TRBD1 (5 bases). V lost 5 bases and J lost 3, with 8 bases in between. CDR3 length equals 13 residues. Germline V lookup: CDR1 SGHRS, CDR2 YFSETQ. CDR3 coding DNA: TGCGCCAGCAGTCCAGGGCCTAATGAAAAACTGTTTTTT. Translating gives CASSPGPNEKLFF. The entire variable domain, with the rest obtained from reference TRBV5-1 and TRBJ1-4, is as follows: KAGVTQTPRYLIKTRGQQVTLSCSPISGHRSVSWYQQTPGQGLQFLFEYFSETQRNKGNFPGRFSGRQFSNSRSEMNVSTLELGDSALYLCASSPGPNEKLFFGSGTQLSVL.

The genes are TRBV30 and TRBJ1-2; D remains ambiguous. The CDR3 totals 11 residues. Between the trimmed V and J ends, which lost 0 bases and 8 bases, there was a span of 7 bases. Germline V gene lookup returns CDR1 GTSNPN and CDR2 SVGIG (reference sequence). CDR3 amino acids: CAWSVWEGYTF. CDR3 nucleotides: TGTGCCTGGAGTGTGTGGGAGGGCTACACCTTC.

V gene TRBV2 combines with J gene TRBJ1-4; TRBD1 might be the D (5 bases). Germline assignment: CDR1 SNHLY and CDR2 FYNNEI. This CDR3 region has 14 residues. V was pared by 4 bases and J by 5 bases, with 11 bases between. CDR3 residues: CASSVRARNEKLFF. The CDR3 region has the DNA TGTGCCAGCAGTGTCAGGGCCAGAAATGAAAAACTGTTTTTT.

The chain carries TRBV29-1 and TRBJ2-3; no definite D call. Germline CDR1 reads SQVTM; CDR2 reads ANQGSEA. The CDR3 is 12 amino acids. The CDR3 sequence: CSTQRLADTQYF. The CDR3 region has the DNA TGCAGTACCCAAAGATTAGCAGATACGCAGTATTTT.

The chain uses TRBV5-1 and TRBJ1-2; D is uncertain. Trimming shortened V by 7 bases and J by 1 base, and 17 bases separated the two germline ends. Germline CDR1 SGHRS, CDR2 YFSETQ. The CDR3 has 15 residues. CDR3 coding DNA: TGCGCCAGCGAGCCTGGGGTTGGCAGTAACTATGGCTACACCTTC. This gives the protein CASEPGVGSNYGYTF.

The J gene is TRBJ2-3, the V gene TRBV15; D is unresolved. V was trimmed by 0 bases and J by 11 bases, leaving 15 bases between them. CDR1 LNHNV and CDR2 YYDKDF come from the germline V gene (reference sequence). CDR3 length: 14 amino acids. The chain's CDR3 is CATSRDSGSGEQYF. CDR3 coding DNA: TGTGCCACCAGCAGAGATTCAGGCTCGGGCGAGCAGTATTTT. Variable domain in full (rest from reference TRBV15 and TRBJ2-3): DAMVIQNPRYQVTQFGKPVTLSCSQTLNHNVMYWYQQKSSQAPKLLFHYYDKDFNNEADTPDNFQSRRPNTSFCFLDIRSPGLGDTAMYLCATSRDSGSGEQYFGPGTRLTVL.

The gene calls are TRBV29-1 and TRBJ2-5; D gene ambiguous. The CDR3 is 12 amino acids. V lost 4 bases and J lost 4, with 10 bases in between. Looked up from germline, CDR1 is SQVTM and CDR2 is ANQGSEA. The CDR3 nucleotides are TGCAGCGTTGGACGGGCTCGAGAGACCCAGTACTTC. This sequence encodes CSVGRARETQYF.

The rearrangement uses TRBV25-1 and TRBJ2-7; 7 nucleotides align to TRBD1. The CDR3 consists of 15 residues. The germline CDR1 and CDR2 sequences are MGHDK and SYGVNS. V dropped 4 bases and J dropped 2; count of bases not matched to a gene: 8. The CDR3 here is CASSGLRDRPYEQYF. The CDR3 DNA reads as TGTGCCAGCAGTGGTTTAAGGGACAGACCCTACGAGCAGTACTTC.